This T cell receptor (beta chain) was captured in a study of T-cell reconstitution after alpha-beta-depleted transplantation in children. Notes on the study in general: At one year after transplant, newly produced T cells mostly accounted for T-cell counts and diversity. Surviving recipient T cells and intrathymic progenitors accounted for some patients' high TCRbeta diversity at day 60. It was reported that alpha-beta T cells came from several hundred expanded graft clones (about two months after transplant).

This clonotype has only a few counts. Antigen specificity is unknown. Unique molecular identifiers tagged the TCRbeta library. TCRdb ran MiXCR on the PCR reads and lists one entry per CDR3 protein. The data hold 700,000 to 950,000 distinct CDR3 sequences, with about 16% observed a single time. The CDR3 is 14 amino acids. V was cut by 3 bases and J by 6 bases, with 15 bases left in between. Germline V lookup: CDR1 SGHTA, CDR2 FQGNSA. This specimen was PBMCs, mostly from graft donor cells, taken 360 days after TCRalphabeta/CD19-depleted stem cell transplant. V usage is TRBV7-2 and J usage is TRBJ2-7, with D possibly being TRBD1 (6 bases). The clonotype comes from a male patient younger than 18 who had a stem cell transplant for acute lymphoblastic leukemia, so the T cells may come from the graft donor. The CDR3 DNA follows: TGTGCCAGCAGCTTCATGGACAGCCCCAGCGAGCAGTACTTC. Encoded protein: CASSFMDSPSEQYF. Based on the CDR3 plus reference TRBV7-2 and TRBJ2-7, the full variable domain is GAGVSQSPSNKVTEKGKDVELRCDPISGHTALYWYRQSLGQGLEFLIYFQGNSAPDKSGLPSDRFSAERTGGSVSTLTIQRTQQEDSAVYLCASSFMDSPSEQYFGPGTRLTVT.